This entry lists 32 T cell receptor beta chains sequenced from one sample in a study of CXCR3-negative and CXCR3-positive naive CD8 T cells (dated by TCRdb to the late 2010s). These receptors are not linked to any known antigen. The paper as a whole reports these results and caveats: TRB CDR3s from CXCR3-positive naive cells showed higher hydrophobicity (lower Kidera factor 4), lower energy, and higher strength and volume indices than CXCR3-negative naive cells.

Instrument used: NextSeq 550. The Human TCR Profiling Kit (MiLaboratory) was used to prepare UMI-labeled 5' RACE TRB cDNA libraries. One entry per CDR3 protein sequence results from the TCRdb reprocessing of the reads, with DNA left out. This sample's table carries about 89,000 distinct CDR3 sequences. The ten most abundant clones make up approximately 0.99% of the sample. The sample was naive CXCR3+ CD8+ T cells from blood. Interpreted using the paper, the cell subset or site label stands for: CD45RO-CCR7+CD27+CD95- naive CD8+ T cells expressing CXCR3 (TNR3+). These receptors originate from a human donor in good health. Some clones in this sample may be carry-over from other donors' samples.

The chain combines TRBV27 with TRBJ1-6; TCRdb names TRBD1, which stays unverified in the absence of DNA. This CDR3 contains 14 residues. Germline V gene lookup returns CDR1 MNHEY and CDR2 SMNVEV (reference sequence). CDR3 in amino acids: CASRQGVSDSPLHF.

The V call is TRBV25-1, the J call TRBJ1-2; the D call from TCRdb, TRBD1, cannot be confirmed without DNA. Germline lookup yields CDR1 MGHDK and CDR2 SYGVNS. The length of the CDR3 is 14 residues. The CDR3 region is CASSDYGTAYGYTF.

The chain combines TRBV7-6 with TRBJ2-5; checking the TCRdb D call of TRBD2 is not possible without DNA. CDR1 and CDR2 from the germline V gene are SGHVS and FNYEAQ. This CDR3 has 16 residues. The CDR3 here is CASSLPRTSGEETQYF.

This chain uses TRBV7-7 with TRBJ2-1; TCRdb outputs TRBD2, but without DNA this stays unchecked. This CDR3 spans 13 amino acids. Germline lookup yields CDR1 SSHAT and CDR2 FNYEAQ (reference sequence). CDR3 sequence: CASTRAGKNEQFF.

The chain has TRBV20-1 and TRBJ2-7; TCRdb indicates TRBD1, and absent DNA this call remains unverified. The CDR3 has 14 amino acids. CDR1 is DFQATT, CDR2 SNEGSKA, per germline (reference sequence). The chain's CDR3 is CSAEGQISPYEQYF.

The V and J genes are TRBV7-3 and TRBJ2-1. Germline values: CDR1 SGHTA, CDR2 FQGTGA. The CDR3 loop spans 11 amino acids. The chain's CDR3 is CASSLLNEQFF.

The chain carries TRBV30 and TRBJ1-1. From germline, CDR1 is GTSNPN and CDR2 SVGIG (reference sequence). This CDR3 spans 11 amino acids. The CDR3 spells CAWSYSTEAFF.

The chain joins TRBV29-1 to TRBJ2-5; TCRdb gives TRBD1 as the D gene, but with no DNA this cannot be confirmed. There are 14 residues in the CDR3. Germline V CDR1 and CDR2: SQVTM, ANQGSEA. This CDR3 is CSVAGTVTQETQYF.

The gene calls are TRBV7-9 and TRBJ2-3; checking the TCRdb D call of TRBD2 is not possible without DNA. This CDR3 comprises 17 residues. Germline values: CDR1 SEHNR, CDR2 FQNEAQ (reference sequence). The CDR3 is CASSSTSTSGGGDTQYF. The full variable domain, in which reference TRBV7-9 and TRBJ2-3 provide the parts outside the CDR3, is DTGVSQNPRHKITKRGQNVTFRCDPISEHNRLYWYRQTLGQGPEFLTYFQNEAQLEKSRLLSDRFSAERPKGSFSTLEIQRTEQGDSAMYLCASSSTSTSGGGDTQYFGPGTRLTVL.

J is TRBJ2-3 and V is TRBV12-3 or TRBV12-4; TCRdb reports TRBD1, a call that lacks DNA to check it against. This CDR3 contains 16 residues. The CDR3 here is CASSYPLPGATDTQYF.

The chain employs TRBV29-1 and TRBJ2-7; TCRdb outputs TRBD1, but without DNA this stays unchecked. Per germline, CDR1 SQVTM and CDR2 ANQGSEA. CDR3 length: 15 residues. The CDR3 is CSVETRDRGQVEQYF.

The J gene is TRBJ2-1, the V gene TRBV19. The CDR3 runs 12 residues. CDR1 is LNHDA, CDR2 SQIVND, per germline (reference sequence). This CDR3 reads CASSHGYNEQFF.

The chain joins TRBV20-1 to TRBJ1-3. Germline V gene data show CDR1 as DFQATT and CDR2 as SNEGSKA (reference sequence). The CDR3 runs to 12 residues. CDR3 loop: CSARAGEATIYF.

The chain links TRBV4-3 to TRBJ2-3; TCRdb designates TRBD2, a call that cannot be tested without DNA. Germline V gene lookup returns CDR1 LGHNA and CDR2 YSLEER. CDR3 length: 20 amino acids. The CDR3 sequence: CASSQDRLAGGLRLTDTQYF.

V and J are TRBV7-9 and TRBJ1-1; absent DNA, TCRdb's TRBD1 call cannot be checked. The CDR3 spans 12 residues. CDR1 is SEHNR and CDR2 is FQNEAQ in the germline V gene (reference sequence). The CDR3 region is CASSLSRGEAFF.

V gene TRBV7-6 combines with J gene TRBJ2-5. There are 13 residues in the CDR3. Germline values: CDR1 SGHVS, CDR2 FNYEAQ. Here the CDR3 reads CASSLVLGETQYF.

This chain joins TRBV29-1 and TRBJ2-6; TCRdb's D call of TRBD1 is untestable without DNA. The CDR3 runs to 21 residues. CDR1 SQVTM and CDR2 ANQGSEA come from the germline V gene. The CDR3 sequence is CSVEDLLVRDRRTSGANVLTF. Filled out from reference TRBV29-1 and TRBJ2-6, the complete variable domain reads SAVISQKPSRDICQRGTSLTIQCQVDSQVTMMFWYRQQPGQSLTLIATANQGSEATYESGFVIDKFPISRPNLTFSTLTVSNMSPEDSSIYLCSVEDLLVRDRRTSGANVLTFGAGSRLTVL.

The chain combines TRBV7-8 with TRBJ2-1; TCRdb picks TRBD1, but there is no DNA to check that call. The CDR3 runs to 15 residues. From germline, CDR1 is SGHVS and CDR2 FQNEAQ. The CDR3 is CASSRWGGTYNEQFF.

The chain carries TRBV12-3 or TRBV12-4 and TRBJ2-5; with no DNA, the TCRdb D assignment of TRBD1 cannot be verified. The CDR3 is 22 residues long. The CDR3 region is CASSFLSPETGGARTGQETQYF.

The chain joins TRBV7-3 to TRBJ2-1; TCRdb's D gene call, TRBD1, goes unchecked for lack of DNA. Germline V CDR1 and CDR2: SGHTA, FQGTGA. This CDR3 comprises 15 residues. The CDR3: CASSTGQGTYNEQFF.

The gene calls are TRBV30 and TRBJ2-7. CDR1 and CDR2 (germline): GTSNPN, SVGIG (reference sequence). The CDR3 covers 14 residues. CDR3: CAWSHDGEYNEQYF.

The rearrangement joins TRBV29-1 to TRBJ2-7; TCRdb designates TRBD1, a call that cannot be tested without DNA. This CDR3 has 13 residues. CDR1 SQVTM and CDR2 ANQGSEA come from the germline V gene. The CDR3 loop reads CSVEKGGAHEQYF.

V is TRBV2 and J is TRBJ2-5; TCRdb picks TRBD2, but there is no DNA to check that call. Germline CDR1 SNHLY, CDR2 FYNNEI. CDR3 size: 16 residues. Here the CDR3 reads CASSEPGGPTQETQYF. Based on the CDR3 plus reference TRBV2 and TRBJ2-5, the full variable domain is EPEVTQTPSHQVTQMGQEVILRCVPISNHLYFYWYRQILGQKVEFLVSFYNNEISEKSEIFDDQFSVERPDGSNFTLKIRSTKLEDSAMYFCASSEPGGPTQETQYFGPGTRLLVL.

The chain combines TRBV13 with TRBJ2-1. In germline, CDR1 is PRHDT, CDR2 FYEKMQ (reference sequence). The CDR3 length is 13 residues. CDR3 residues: CASSLVPANEQFF.

CDR3 loop: CASSLDPWKRGGAYTDTQYF. V gene TRBV11-3 combines with J gene TRBJ2-3; there is no DNA to check the TCRdb D call of TRBD2. CDR3 length: 20 residues. Germline-derived CDR1 and CDR2 are SGHNT and YENEEA.

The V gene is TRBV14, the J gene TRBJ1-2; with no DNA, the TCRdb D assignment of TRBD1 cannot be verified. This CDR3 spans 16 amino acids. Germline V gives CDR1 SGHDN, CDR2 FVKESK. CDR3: CASSQGLTVQIYGYTF.

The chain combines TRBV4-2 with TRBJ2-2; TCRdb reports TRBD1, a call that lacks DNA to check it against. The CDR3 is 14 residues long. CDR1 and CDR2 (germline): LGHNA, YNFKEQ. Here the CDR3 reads CASSQPGTAGELFF.

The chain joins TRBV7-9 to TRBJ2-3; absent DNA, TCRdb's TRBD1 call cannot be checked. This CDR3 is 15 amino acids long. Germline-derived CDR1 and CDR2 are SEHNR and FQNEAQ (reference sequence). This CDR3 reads CASSPGTGRTDTQYF.

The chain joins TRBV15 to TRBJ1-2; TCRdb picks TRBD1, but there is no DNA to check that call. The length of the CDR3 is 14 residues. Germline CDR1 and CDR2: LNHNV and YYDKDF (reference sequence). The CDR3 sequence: CATSRIQGSNGYTF.

CDR3 region: CASSHPGSSYEQYF. The V and J genes are TRBV7-9 and TRBJ2-7; TCRdb reports TRBD1, a call that lacks DNA to check it against. There are 14 residues in the CDR3. From germline, CDR1 is SEHNR and CDR2 FQNEAQ (reference sequence).

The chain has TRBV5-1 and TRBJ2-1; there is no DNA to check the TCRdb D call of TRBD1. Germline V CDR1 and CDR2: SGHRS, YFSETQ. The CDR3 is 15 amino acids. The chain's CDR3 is CASSLTGGIYNEQFF.

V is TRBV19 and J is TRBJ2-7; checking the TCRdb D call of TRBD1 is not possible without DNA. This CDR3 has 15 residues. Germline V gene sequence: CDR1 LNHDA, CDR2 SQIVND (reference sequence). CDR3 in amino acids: CASSSRQGVLYEQYF.